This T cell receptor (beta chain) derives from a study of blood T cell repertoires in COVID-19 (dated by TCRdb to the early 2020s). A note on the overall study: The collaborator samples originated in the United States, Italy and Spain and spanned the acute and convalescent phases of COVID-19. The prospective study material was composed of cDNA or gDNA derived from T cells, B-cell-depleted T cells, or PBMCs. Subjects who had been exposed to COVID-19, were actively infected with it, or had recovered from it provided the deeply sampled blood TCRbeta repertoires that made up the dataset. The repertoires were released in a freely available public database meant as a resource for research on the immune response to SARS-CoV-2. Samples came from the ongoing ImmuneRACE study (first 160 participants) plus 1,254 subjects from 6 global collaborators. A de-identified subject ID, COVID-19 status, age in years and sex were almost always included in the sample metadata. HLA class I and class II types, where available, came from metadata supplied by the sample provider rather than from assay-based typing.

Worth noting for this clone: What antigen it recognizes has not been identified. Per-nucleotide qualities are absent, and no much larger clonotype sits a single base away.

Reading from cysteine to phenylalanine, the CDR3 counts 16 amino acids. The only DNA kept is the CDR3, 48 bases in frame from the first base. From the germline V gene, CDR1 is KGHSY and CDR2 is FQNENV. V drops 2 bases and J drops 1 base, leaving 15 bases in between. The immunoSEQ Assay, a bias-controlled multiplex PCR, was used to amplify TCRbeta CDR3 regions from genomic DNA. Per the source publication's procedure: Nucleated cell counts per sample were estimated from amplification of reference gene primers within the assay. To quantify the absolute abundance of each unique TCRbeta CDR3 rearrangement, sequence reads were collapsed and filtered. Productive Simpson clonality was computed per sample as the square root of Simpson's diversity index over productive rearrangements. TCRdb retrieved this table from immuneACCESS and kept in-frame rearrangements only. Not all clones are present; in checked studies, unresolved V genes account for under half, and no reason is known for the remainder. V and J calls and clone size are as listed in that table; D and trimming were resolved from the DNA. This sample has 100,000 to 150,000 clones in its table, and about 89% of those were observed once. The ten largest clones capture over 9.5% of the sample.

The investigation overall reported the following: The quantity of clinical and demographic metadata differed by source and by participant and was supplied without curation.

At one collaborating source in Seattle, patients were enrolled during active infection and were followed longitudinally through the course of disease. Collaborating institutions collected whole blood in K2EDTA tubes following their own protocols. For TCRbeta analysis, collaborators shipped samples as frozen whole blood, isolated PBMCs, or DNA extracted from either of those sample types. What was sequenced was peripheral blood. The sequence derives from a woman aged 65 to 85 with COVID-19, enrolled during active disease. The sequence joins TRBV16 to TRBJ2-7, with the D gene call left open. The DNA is TGTGCCAGCAGCCAAAGAGCAGGTACGATATCCTACGAGCAGTACTTC. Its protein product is CASSQRAGTISYEQYF.